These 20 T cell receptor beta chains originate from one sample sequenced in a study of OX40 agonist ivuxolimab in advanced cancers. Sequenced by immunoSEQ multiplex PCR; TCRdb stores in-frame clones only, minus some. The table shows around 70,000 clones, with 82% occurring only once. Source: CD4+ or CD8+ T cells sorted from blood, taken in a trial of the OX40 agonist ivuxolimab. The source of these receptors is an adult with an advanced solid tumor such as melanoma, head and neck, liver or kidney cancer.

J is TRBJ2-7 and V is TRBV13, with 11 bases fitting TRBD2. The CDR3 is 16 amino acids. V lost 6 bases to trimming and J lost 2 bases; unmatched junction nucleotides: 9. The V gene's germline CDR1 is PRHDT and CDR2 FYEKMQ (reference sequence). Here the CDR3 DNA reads TGTGCCAGCAGTCGCCGACTAGCGGGGTTTACCTACGAGCAGTACTTC. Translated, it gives CASSRRLAGFTYEQYF.

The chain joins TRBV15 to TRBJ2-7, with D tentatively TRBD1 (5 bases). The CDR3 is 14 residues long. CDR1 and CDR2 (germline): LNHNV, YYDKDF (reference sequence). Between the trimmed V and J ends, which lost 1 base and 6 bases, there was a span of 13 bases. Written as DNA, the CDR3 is TGTGCCACCAGCAGAGGGCAAAGGGGCCTCGAGCAGTACTTC. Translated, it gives CATSRGQRGLEQYF.

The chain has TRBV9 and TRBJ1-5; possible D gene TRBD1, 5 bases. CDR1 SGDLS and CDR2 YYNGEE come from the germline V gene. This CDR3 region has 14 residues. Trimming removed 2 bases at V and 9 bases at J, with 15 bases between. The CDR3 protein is CASSVGTDSPPQHF. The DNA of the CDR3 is TGTGCCAGCAGCGTTGGGACTGATAGCCCGCCCCAGCATTTT.

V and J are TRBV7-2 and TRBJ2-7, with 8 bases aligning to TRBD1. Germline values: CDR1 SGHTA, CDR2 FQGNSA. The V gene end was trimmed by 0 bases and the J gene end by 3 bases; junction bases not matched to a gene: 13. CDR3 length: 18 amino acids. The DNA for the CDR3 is TGTGCCAGCAGCTTAGCAACAGGGGGAAACTTGAAGGTCTACGAGCAGTACTTC. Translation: CASSLATGGNLKVYEQYF.

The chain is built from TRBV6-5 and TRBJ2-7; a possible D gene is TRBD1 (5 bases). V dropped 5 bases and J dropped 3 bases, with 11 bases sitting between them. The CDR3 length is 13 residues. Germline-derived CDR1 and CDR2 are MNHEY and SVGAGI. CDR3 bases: TGTGCCAGCAGTCAAGCTAGGGGCTACGAGCAGTACTTC. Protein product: CASSQARGYEQYF.

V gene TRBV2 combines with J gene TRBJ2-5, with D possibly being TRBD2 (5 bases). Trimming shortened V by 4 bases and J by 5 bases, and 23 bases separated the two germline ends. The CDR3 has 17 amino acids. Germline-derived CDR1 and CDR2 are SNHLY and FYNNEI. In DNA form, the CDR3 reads TGTGCCAGCAGTGCTCGCGGGCGGCAGACCCCTGGGGAGACCCAGTACTTC. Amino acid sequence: CASSARGRQTPGETQYF.

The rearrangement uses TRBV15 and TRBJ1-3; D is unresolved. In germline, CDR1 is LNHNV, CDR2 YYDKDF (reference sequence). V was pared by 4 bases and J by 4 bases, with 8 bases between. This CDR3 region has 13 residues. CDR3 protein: CATSIGRGNTIYF. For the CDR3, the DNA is TGTGCCACCAGCATAGGGCGCGGAAACACCATATATTTT.

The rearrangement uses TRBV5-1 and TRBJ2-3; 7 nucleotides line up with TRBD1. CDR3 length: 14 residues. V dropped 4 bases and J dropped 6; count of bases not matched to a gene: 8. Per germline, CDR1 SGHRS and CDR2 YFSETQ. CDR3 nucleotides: TGCGCCAGCAGCACCGGACAGGTGGGGGATACGCAGTATTTT. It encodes CASSTGQVGDTQYF.

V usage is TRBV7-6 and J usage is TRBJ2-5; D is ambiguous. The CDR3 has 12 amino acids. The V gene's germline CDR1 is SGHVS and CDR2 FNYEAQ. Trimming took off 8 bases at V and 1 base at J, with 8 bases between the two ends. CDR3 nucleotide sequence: TGTGCCAGCTCCAGATTCCAAGAGACCCAGTACTTC. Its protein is CASSRFQETQYF.

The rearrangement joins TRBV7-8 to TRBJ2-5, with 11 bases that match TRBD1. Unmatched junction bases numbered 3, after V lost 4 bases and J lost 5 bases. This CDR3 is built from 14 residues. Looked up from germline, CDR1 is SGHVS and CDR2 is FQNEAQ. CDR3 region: CASSSGTGGETQYF. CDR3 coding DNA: TGTGCCAGCAGCTCCGGGACAGGGGGGGAGACCCAGTACTTC.

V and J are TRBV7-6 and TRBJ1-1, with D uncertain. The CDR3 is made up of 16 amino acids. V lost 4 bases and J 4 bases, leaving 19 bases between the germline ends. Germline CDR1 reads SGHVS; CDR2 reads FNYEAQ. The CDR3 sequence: CASSSLRGRQSTEAFF. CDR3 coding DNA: TGTGCCAGCAGCTCCCTTCGCGGACGGCAGAGCACTGAAGCTTTCTTT.

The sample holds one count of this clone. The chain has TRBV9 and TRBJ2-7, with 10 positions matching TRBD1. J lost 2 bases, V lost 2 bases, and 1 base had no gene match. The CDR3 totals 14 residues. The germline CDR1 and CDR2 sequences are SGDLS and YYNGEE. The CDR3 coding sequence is TGTGCCAGCAGCGTGGGGACAGGGGCCTACGAGCAGTACTTC. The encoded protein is CASSVGTGAYEQYF.

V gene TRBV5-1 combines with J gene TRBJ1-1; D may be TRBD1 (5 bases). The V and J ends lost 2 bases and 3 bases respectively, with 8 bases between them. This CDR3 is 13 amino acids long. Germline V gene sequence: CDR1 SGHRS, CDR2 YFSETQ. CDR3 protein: CASSFLGHTEAFF. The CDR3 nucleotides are TGCGCCAGCAGCTTCTTGGGACACACTGAAGCTTTCTTT.

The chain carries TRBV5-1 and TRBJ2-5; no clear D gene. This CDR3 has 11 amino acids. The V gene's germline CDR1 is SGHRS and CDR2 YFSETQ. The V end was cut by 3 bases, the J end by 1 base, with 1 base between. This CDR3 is CASSSQETQYF. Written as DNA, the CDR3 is TGCGCCAGCAGCTCCCAAGAGACCCAGTACTTC.

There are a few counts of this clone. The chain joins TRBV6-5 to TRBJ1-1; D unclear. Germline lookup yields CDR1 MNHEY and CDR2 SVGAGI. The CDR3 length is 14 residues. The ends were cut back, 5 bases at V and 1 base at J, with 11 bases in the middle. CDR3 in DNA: TGTGCCAGCAGTCCGTCAATAGGGAACACTGAAGCTTTCTTT. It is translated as CASSPSIGNTEAFF.

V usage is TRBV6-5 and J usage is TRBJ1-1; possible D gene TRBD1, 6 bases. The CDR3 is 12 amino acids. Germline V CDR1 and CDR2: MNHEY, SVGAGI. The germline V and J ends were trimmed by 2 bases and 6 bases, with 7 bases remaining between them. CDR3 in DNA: TGTGCCAGCAGTTACGGGACATCTGAAGCTTTCTTT. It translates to CASSYGTSEAFF.

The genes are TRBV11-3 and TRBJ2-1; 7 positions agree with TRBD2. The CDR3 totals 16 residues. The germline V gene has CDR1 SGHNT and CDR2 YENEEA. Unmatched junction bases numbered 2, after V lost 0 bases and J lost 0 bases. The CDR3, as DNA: TGTGCCAGCAGCTTAGACGGGGGGACCTCCTACAATGAGCAGTTCTTC. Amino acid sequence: CASSLDGGTSYNEQFF.

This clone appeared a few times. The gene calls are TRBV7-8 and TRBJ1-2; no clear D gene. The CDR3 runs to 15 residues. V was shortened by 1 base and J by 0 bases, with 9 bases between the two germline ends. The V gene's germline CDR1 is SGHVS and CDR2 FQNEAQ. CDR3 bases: TGTGCCAGCAGCTTAGTGCCGGATTCTAACTATGGCTACACCTTC. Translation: CASSLVPDSNYGYTF.

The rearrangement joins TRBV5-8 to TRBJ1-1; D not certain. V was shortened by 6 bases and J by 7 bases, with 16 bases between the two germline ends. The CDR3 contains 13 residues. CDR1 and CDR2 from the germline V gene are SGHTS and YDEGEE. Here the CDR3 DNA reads TGTGCCAGCACCCATGACAAACGTCTTGAAGCTTTCTTT. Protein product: CASTHDKRLEAFF.

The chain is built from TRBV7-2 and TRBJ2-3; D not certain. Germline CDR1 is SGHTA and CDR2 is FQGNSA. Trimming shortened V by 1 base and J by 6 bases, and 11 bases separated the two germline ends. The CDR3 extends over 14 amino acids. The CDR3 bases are TGTGCCAGCAGCTTAGGACTCCATAGCGATACGCAGTATTTT. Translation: CASSLGLHSDTQYF.